The rows below give T cell receptor beta chains drawn from one sample of a study of T cell responses to AZD1222 COVID-19 vaccine. The assay was immunoSEQ multiplex PCR, and TCRdb's table has in-frame clones only and misses some. This table has approximately 120,000 clones, 87% appearing once. The sample in question was peripheral blood, obtained on day 0 of AZD1222 vaccination. Receptor source: an adult in good health. Both conserved end residues are part of each CDR3. The order of the fields is D gene, J gene, clone size, V gene, CDR3 protein, CDR3 DNA. D genes are given only for firm matches. Only part of the rows carry a size: once, few, many, or a class if the clone is expanded.

NA TRBJ1-5 few TRBV7-9 CASSRHGQGEGPQHF TGTGCCAGCAGCAGGCATGGACAAGGGGAAGGGCCCCAGCATTTT
NA TRBJ1-3 NA TRBV13 CASSLDLSGNTIYF TGTGCCAGCAGCTTGGACTTGTCTGGAAACACCATATATTTT
NA TRBJ2-1 NA TRBV5-4 CASSLQNNEQFF TGTGCCAGCAGCTTACAGAACAATGAGCAGTTCTTC
NA TRBJ2-7 NA TRBV4-3 CASSQDRGTASYEQYF TGCGCCAGCAGCCAAGATCGGGGGACTGCCTCCTACGAGCAGTACTTC
TRBD1 TRBJ2-7 NA TRBV5-1 CASSPRTGSYEQYF TGCGCCAGCAGCCCTCGGACAGGATCCTACGAGCAGTACTTC
NA TRBJ2-7 NA TRBV27 CASRGDDYEQYF TGTGCCAGCAGAGGAGACGACTACGAGCAGTACTTC
NA TRBJ1-2 NA TRBV10-3 CAISGFGELSNYGYTF TGTGCCATCAGTGGTTTCGGAGAACTCTCTAACTATGGCTACACCTTC
NA TRBJ1-3 NA TRBV11-2 CASSWGDRFSGNTIYF TGTGCCAGCAGCTGGGGTGACAGGTTCTCTGGAAACACCATATATTTT
NA TRBJ1-2 NA TRBV28 CASSFFGQAPYGYTF NA
TRBD1 TRBJ1-1 NA TRBV27 CASSLTGGEAFF TGTGCCAGCAGTTTAACAGGGGGGGAAGCTTTCTTT
NA TRBJ1-1 NA TRBV15 CATSRGLRNTEAFF TGTGCCACCAGCAGAGGTCTCAGGAACACTGAAGCTTTCTTT
NA TRBJ2-7 NA TRBV6-6 CASSSPGSGDDEQYF TGTGCCAGCAGTTCCCCGGGCTCGGGAGACGACGAGCAGTACTTC
TRBD2 TRBJ2-1 once TRBV10-3 CAISESESGTYNEQFF TGTGCCATCAGTGAGTCAGAGAGCGGGACTTACAATGAGCAGTTCTTC
TRBD2 TRBJ2-3 NA TRBV7-9 CASNELAHSTDTQYF TGTGCCAGCAACGAACTAGCGCACAGCACAGATACGCAGTATTTT
NA TRBJ1-3 NA TRBV9 CASSDGDLGGTIYF TGTGCCAGCAGCGACGGTGACCTGGGGGGCACCATATATTTT
NA TRBJ2-7 NA TRBV7-9 CASSDPTFYEQYF TGTGCCAGCAGCGACCCGACTTTCTACGAGCAGTACTTC
NA TRBJ1-5 NA TRBV19 CASSIFGTSNQPQHF TGTGCCAGTAGTATTTTCGGGACCAGCAATCAGCCCCAGCATTTT
NA TRBJ2-1 NA TRBV2 CASTGENREQFF TGTGCCAGCACGGGGGAAAATCGTGAGCAGTTCTTC
NA TRBJ1-6 once TRBV11-1 CASSAGGNSPLHF TGTGCCAGCAGCGCGGGGGGTAATTCACCCCTCCACTTT
TRBD2 TRBJ2-2 once TRBV5-1 CASSPGLAGNTGELFF TGCGCCAGCAGCCCGGGACTAGCGGGGAACACCGGGGAGCTGTTTTTT
NA TRBJ1-3 few TRBV7-8 CASSLEGGISGNTIYF TGTGCCAGCAGCTTAGAGGGGGGAATCTCTGGAAACACCATATATTTT
TRBD1 TRBJ2-1 NA TRBV10-1 CASSEATGLPYNEQFF TGCGCCAGCAGTGAGGCGACAGGGTTGCCCTACAATGAGCAGTTCTTC
NA TRBJ1-2 few TRBV3-1/TRBV3-2 CASSQDPAQADGYTF TGTGCCAGCAGCCAAGACCCCGCGCAGGCCGATGGCTACACCTTC
NA TRBJ2-7 NA TRBV6-5 CASSPRSVSSYEQYF TGTGCCAGCAGCCCCCGGAGCGTTTCATCCTACGAGCAGTACTTC
NA TRBJ1-5 NA TRBV5-5 CASSLDSHQPQHF TGTGCCAGCAGCTTGGACAGCCATCAGCCCCAGCATTTT
NA TRBJ2-5 NA TRBV28 CASSSYAQKGERTQYF TGTGCCAGCAGTTCTTACGCCCAGAAGGGGGAACGGACCCAGTACTTC
NA TRBJ2-2 NA TRBV6-5 CASTPRGTGELFF TGTGCCAGCACCCCACGAGGCACCGGGGAGCTGTTTTTT
NA TRBJ1-5 NA TRBV19 CASSIFGASNQPQHF TGTGCCAGTAGTATATTCGGGGCTAGCAATCAGCCCCAGCATTTT
NA TRBJ1-5 NA TRBV21-1 CASSTGGGSNQPQHF TGTGCCAGCAGCACCGGGGGTGGTAGCAATCAGCCCCAGCATTTT
NA TRBJ2-2 NA TRBV19 CASSIDLGGPGELFF TGTGCCAGTAGTATAGATCTGGGGGGTCCCGGGGAGCTGTTTTTT
NA TRBJ1-5 NA TRBV5-1 CASSRGPGRGQPQHF TGCGCCAGCAGCCGTGGCCCGGGTCGGGGTCAGCCCCAGCATTTT
TRBD1 TRBJ2-7 NA TRBV4-3 CASSQDTGTGLYEQYF TGCGCCAGCAGCCAAGATACCGGGACAGGGCTTTACGAGCAGTACTTC
TRBD1 TRBJ1-4 NA TRBV11-1 CASSFTGGFGEKLFF TGTGCCAGCAGCTTTACAGGGGGCTTTGGTGAAAAACTGTTTTTT
NA TRBJ2-7 NA TRBV12-3/TRBV12-4 CASSSLSYEQYF TGTGCCAGCAGTTCTCTAAGCTACGAGCAGTACTTC
NA TRBJ2-7 NA TRBV19 CASSKVGVYEQYF TGTGCCAGTAGTAAGGTGGGCGTCTACGAGCAGTACTTC
NA TRBJ1-2 NA TRBV7-9 CASSFAASYGYTF TGTGCCAGCAGCTTCGCAGCTAGCTATGGCTACACCTTC
NA TRBJ1-2 NA TRBV3-1/TRBV3-2 CASSQPRGGPEYYGYTF TGTGCCAGCAGCCAACCCCGAGGGGGACCGGAGTATTATGGCTACACCTTC
TRBD1 TRBJ2-1 NA TRBV9 CASSVGTGGAYNEQFF TGTGCCAGCAGCGTAGGTACAGGGGGCGCGTACAATGAGCAGTTCTTC
NA TRBJ1-5 NA TRBV15 CATSRVAAGAGSNQPQHF TGTGCCACCAGCAGAGTTGCGGCAGGGGCCGGTAGCAATCAGCCCCAGCATTTT
NA TRBJ2-2 NA TRBV28 CASNRVTPNTGELFF TGTGCCAGCAACCGCGTTACCCCGAACACCGGGGAGCTGTTTTTT
NA TRBJ2-5 NA TRBV10-3 CAIRGLGGQETQYF TGTGCCATCAGGGGTCTGGGGGGCCAAGAGACCCAGTACTTC
NA TRBJ1-3 NA TRBV6-5 CASSYSTVSSGNTIYF TGTGCCAGCAGTTACTCGACAGTAAGCTCTGGAAACACCATATATTTT
TRBD1 TRBJ1-5 NA TRBV19 CASSGPTGAGQPQHF TGTGCCAGTAGTGGCCCGACAGGGGCGGGTCAGCCCCAGCATTTT
NA TRBJ1-1 NA TRBV29-1 CSVRLSGLSGTEAFF TGCAGCGTTCGGTTGTCAGGCCTTAGTGGCACTGAAGCTTTCTTT
NA TRBJ2-5 NA TRBV11-2 CASSLGQQETQYF TGTGCCAGCAGCTTAGGGCAGCAAGAGACCCAGTACTTC
NA TRBJ2-5 once TRBV6-5 CASERGARETQYF TGTGCCAGCGAGAGAGGGGCAAGGGAGACCCAGTACTTC
TRBD1 TRBJ1-1 NA TRBV6-2/TRBV6-3 CASSTRTGVMTEAFF TGTGCCAGCAGTACTCGGACAGGGGTTATGACTGAAGCTTTCTTT
NA TRBJ1-1 NA TRBV27 CASSFGTEAFF TGTGCCAGCAGTTTCGGCACTGAAGCTTTCTTT